The 6 T cell receptor beta chains given below trace back to one sample, sequenced in a study of T cells after yellow fever vaccination. Using its own MiXCR run on the 5' RACE reads, TCRdb lists one record per CDR3 protein. This sample has roughly 520,000 distinct CDR3 sequences, with roughly a fifth found just once. The specimen was PBMCs, collected less than 25 days after the first yellow fever vaccination. The receptors stem from a man aged 18 to 30 who received the YFV17D yellow fever vaccine.

J is TRBJ1-2 and V is TRBV6-6; TRBD1 might be the D (5 bases). Germline V gene lookup returns CDR1 MNHNY and CDR2 SVGAGI (reference sequence). The CDR3 covers 13 residues. Trimming took 6 bases from V and 5 from J, leaving 13 bases between them. The chain's CDR3 is CASRRQGYYGYTF. Here the CDR3 DNA reads TGTGCCAGCAGGCGCCAGGGCTATTATGGCTACACCTTC.

V is TRBV27 and J is TRBJ1-2, with 7 bases that match TRBD1. There are 15 residues in the CDR3. CDR1 and CDR2 from the germline V gene are MNHEY and SMNVEV (reference sequence). Unmatched junction bases numbered 12, after V lost 6 bases and J lost 5 bases. The CDR3 sequence is CASSLGQAHLYGYTF. The CDR3 nucleotides are TGTGCCAGCAGCCTAGGACAGGCTCATTTATATGGCTACACCTTC.

The sample holds a few counts of this clonotype. The genes are TRBV2 and TRBJ1-5; TRBD1 is a possible D gene (5 bases). The CDR3 is 14 residues long. V was trimmed by 7 bases and J by 3 bases, leaving 13 bases between them. CDR1 and CDR2 from the germline V gene are SNHLY and FYNNEI. In DNA, the CDR3 is TGTGCCAGCAAACCGGGACGGAACAATCAGCCCCAGCATTTT. Translating gives CASKPGRNNQPQHF.

The chain recombines TRBV10-2 with TRBJ2-3; 7 positions agree with TRBD1. The junction had 10 bases not matched to a gene; V was cut back by 6 bases and J by 4 bases. This CDR3 contains 15 residues. Germline lookup yields CDR1 WSHSY and CDR2 SAAADI. CDR3 bases: TGCGCCAGCAGGTTAGAGGGGGCGCCGGCAGATACGCAGTATTTT. As protein: CASRLEGAPADTQYF.

The rearrangement joins TRBV12-3 or TRBV12-4 to TRBJ2-7; tentative D call: TRBD2 (5 bases). Trimming shortened V by 0 bases and J by 7 bases, and 10 bases separated the two germline ends. This CDR3 has 13 residues. The CDR3 DNA reads TGTGCCAGCAGTTTAGCGCTGACGGGGGAGCAGTACTTC. Protein sequence: CASSLALTGEQYF.

The chain links TRBV10-2 to TRBJ1-1; no clear D. CDR3 length equals 12 residues. Germline V gene lookup returns CDR1 WSHSY and CDR2 SAAADI. Trimming took 10 bases from V and 11 from J, leaving 20 bases between them. The CDR3 reads CATRDGADGAFF. Here the CDR3 DNA reads TGCGCCACCCGCGATGGAGCCGATGGGGCTTTCTTT.